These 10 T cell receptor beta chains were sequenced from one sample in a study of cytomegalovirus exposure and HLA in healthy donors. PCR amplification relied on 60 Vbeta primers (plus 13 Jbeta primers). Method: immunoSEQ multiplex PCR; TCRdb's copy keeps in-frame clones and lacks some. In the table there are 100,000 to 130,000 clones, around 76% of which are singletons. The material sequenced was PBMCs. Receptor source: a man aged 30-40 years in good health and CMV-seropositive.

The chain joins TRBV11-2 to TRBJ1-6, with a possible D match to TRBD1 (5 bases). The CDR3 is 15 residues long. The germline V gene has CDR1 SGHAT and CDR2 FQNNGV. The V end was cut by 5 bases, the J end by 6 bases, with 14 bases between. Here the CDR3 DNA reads TGTGCCAGCAGCCCCCGGGTGGGACTTAATTCACCCCTCCACTTT. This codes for CASSPRVGLNSPLHF.

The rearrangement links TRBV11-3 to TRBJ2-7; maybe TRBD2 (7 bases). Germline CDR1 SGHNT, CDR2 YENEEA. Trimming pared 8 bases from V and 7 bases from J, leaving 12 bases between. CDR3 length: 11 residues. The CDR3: CASSKGGEQYF. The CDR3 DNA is TGTGCCAGCTCCAAGGGGGGGGAGCAGTACTTC.

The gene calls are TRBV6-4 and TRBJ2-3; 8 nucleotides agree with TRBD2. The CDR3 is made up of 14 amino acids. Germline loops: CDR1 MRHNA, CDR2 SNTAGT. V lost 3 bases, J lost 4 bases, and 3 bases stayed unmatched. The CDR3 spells CASSDLGGADTQYF. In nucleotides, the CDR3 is TGTGCCAGCAGTGATCTCGGGGGGGCAGATACGCAGTATTTT.

The CDR3 here is CASSALGAGGWEQFF. CDR3 bases: TGTGCCAGTAGTGCCCTAGGGGCGGGGGGTTGGGAGCAGTTCTTC. The chain couples TRBV19 to TRBJ2-1; 8 bases fit TRBD2. The CDR3 is 15 amino acids. CDR1 is LNHDA and CDR2 is SQIVND in the germline V gene (reference sequence). Trimming took 5 bases from V and 10 from J; bases not matched to a gene: 13.

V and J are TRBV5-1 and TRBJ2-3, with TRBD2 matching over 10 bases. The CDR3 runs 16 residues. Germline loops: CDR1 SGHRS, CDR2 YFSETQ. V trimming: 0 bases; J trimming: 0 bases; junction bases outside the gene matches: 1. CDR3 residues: CASSLALAGSTDTQYF. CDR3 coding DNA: TGCGCCAGCAGCTTGGCACTAGCGGGGAGCACAGATACGCAGTATTTT.

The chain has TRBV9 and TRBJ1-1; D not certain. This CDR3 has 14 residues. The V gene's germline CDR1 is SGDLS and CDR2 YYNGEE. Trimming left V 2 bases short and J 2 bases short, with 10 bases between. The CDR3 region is CASSVTWVNTEAFF. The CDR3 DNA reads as TGTGCCAGCAGCGTGACATGGGTCAACACTGAAGCTTTCTTT.

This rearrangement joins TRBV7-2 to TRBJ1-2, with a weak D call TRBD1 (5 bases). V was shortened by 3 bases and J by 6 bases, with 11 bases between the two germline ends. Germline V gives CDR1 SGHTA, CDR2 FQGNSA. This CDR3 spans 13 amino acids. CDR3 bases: TGTGCCAGCAGCTTGGGCAGGGCGAATGGCTACACCTTC. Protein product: CASSLGRANGYTF.

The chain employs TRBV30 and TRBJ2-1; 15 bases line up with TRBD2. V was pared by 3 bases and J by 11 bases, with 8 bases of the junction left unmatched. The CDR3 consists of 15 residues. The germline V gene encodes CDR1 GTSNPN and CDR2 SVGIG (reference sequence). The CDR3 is CAWSRGGLAGGQQFF. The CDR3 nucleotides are TGTGCCTGGAGCCGGGGGGGACTAGCGGGGGGTCAGCAGTTCTTC. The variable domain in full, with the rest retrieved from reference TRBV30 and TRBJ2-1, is SQTIHQWPATLVQPVGSPLSLECTVEGTSNPNLYWYRQAAGRGLQLLFYSVGIGQISSEVPQNLSASRPQDRQFILSSKKLLLSDSGFYLCAWSRGGLAGGQQFFGPGTRLTVL.

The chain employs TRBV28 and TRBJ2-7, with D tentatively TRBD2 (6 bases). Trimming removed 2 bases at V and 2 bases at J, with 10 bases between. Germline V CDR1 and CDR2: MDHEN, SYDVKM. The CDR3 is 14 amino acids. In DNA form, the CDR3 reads TGTGCCAGCAGTTTAGGGACTCCAACCTACGAGCAGTACTTC. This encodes CASSLGTPTYEQYF.

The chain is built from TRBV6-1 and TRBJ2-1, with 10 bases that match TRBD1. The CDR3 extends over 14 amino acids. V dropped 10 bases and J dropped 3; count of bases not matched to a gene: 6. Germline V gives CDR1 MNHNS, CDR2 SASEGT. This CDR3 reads CAISGQGYYNEQFF. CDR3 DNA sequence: TGTGCCATATCGGGACAGGGGTACTACAATGAGCAGTTCTTC.